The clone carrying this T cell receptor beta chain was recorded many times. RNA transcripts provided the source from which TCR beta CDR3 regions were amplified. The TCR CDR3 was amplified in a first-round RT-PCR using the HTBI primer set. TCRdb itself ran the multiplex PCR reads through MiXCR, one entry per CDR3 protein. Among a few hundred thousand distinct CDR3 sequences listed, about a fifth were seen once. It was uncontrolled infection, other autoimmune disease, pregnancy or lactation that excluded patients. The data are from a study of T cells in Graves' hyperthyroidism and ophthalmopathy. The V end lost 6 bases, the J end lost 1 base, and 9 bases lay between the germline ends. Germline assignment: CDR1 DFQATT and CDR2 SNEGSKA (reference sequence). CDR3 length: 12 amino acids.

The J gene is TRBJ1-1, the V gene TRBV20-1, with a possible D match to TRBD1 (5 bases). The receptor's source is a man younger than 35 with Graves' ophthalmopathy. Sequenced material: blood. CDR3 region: CSATAKNTEAFF. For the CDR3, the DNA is TGCAGTGCGACAGCCAAGAACACTGAAGCTTTCTTT.